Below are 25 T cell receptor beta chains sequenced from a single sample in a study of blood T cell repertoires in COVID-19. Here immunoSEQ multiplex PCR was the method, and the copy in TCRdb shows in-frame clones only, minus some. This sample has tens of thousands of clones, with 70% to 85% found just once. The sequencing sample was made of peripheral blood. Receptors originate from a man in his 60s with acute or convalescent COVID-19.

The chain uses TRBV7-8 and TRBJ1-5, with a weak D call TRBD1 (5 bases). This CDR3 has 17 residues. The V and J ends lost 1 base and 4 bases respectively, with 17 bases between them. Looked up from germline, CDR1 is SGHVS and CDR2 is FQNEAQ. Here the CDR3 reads CASSLERFVTVNQPQHF. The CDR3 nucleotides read TGTGCCAGCAGCTTAGAACGGTTTGTGACAGTTAATCAGCCCCAGCATTTT.

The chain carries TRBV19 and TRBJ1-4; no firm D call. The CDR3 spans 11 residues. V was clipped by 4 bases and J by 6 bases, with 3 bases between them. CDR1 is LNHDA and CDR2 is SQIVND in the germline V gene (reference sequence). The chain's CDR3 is CASSTYEKLFF. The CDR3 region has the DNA TGTGCCAGTAGTACTTATGAAAAACTGTTTTTT.

The chain's CDR3 is CATASGTARNIQYF. The CDR3 nucleotides read TGTGCCACCGCCTCCGGGACAGCGAGAAACATTCAGTACTTC. V gene TRBV10-3 combines with J gene TRBJ2-4; 7 bases agree with TRBD1. V was pared by 10 bases and J by 6 bases, with 12 bases of the junction left unmatched. CDR3 length: 14 residues. Per the germline V gene, CDR1 is ENHRY and CDR2 is SYGVKD.

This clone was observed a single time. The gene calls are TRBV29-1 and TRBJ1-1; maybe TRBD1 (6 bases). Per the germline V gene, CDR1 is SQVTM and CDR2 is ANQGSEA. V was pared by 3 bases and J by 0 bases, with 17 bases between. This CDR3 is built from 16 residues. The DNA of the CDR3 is TGCAGCGTTGATTCGGGGGGCCCCACCATGAACACTGAAGCTTTCTTT. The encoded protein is CSVDSGGPTMNTEAFF.

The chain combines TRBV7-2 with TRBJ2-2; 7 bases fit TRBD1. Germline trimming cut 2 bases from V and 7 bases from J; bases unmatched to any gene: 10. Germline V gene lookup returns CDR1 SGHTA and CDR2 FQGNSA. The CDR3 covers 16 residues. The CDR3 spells CASSLQGVLLSGELFF. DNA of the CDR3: TGTGCCAGCAGCTTACAGGGGGTCTTGCTAAGCGGGGAGCTGTTTTTT.

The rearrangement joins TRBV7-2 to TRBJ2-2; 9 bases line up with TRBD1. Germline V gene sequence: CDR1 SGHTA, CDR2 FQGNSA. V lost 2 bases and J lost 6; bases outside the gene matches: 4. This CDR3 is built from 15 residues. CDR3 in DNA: TGTGCCAGCAGCTTACACAGGGGGCGGTCCGGGGAGCTGTTTTTT. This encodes CASSLHRGRSGELFF.

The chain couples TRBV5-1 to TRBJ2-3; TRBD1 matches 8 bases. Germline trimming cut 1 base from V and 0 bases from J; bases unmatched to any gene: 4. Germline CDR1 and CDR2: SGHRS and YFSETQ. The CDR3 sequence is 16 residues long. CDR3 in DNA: TGCGCCAGCAGCTTGCCAAGACAGGGGAGCACAGATACGCAGTATTTT. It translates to CASSLPRQGSTDTQYF.

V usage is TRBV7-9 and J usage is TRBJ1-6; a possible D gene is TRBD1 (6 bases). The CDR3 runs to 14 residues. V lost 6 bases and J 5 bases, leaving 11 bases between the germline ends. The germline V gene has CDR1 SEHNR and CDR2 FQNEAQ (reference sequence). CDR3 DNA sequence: TGTGCCAGCAGGTTGGACAGCAATAATTCACCCCTCCACTTT. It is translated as CASRLDSNNSPLHF. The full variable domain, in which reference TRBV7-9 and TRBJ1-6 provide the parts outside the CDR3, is DTGVSQNPRHKITKRGQNVTFRCDPISEHNRLYWYRQTLGQGPEFLTYFQNEAQLEKSRLLSDRFSAERPKGSFSTLEIQRTEQGDSAMYLCASRLDSNNSPLHFGNGTRLTVT.

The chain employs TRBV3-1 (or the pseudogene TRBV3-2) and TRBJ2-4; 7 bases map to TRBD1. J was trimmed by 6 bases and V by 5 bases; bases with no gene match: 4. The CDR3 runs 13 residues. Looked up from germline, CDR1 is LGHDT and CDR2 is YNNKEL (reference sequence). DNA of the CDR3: TGTGCCAGCAGCGCCCGGACAGGAAACATTCAGTACTTC. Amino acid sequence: CASSARTGNIQYF.

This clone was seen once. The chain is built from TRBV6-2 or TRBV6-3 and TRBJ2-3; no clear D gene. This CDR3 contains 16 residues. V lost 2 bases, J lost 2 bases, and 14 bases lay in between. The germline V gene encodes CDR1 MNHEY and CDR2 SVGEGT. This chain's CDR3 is CASSYHPENPTDTQYF. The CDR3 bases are TGTGCCAGCAGTTACCACCCCGAGAATCCCACAGATACGCAGTATTTT.

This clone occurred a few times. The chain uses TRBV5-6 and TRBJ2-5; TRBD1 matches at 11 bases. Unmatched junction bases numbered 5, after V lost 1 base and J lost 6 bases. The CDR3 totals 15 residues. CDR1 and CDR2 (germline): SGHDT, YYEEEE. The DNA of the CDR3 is TGTGCCAGCAGCTTGCGAGGGACAGGGGGGCAGACCCAGTACTTC. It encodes CASSLRGTGGQTQYF.

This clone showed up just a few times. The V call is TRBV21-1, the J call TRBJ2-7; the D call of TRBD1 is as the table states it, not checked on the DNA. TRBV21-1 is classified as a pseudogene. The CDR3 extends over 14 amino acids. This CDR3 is CASSKDRGQGEQYV. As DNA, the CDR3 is TGTGCCAGCAGCAAGGACAGGGGGCAGGGAGAGCAGTACGTC.

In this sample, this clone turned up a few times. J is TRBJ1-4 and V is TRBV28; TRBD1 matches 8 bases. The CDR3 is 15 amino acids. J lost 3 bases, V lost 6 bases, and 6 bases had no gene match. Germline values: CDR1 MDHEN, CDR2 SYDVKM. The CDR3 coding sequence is TGTGCCAGCAGGCCCCAGGGGGCGGCTAATGAAAAACTGTTTTTT. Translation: CASRPQGAANEKLFF.

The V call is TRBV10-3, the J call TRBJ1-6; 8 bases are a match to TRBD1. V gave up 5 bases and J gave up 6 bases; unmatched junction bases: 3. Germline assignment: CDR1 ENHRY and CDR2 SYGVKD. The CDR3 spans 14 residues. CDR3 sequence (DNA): TGTGCCATCAGTCAGGGGGCAGGTAATTCACCCCTCCACTTT. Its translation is CAISQGAGNSPLHF.

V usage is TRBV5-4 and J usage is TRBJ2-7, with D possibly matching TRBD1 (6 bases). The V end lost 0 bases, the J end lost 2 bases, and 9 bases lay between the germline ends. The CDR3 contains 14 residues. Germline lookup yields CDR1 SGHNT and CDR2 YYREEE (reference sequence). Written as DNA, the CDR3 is TGTGCCAGCAGCTTGGGGGGGCTCACCTACGAGCAGTACTTC. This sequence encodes CASSLGGLTYEQYF.

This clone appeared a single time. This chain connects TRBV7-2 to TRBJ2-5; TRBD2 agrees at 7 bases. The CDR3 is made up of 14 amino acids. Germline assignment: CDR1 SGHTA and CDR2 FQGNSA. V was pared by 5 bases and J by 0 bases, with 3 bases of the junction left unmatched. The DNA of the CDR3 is TGTGCCAGCAGCCCCGGGGGGAACCAAGAGACCCAGTACTTC. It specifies CASSPGGNQETQYF.

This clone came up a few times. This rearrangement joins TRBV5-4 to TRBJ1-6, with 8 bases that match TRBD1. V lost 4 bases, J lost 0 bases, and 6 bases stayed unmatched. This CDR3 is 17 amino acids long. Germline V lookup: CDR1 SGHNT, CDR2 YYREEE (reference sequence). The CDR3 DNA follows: TGTGCCAGCAGCGACTGGACAGGGAGCTCCTATAATTCACCCCTCCACTTT. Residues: CASSDWTGSSYNSPLHF.

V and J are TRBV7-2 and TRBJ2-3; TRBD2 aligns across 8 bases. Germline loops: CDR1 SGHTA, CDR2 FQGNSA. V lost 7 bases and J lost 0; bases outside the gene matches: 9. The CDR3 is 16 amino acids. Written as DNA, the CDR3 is TGTGCCAGCAAGATGAGCGGGGGAGCTAGCACAGATACGCAGTATTTT. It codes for CASKMSGGASTDTQYF.

CDR3 residues: CASSHVGRTEAFF. The CDR3 DNA follows: TGTGCCAGCAGCCACGTCGGGAGGACTGAAGCTTTCTTT. The gene calls are TRBV14 and TRBJ1-1, with unresolved D. The CDR3 covers 13 residues. Looked up from germline, CDR1 is SGHDN and CDR2 is FVKESK. V was clipped by 3 bases and J by 5 bases, with 10 bases between them.

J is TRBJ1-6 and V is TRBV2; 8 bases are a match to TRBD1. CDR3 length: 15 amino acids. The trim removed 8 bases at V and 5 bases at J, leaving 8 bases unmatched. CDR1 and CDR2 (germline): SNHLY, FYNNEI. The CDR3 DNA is TGTGCCAGCTCGTGGACAGGGCCAAATAATTCACCCCTCCACTTT. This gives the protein CASSWTGPNNSPLHF.

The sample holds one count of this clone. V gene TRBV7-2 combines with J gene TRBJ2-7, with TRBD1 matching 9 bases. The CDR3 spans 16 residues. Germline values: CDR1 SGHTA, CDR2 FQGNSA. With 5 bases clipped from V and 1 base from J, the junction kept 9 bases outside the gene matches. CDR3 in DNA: TGTGCCAGCAGCCTAGGCCGGGGACAGGGTTCCTACGAGCAGTACTTC. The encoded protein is CASSLGRGQGSYEQYF. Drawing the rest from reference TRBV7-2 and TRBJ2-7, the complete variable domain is GAGVSQSPSNKVTEKGKDVELRCDPISGHTALYWYRQSLGQGLEFLIYFQGNSAPDKSGLPSDRFSAERTGGSVSTLTIQRTQQEDSAVYLCASSLGRGQGSYEQYFGPGTRLTVT.

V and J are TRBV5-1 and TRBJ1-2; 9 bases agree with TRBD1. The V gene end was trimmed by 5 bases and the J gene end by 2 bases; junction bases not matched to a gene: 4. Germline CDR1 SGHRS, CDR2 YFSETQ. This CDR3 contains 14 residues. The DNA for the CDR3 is TGCGCCAGCAGATCCGGGACAGGGAACTATGGCTACACCTTC. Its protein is CASRSGTGNYGYTF. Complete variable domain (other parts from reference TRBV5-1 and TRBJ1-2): KAGVTQTPRYLIKTRGQQVTLSCSPISGHRSVSWYQQTPGQGLQFLFEYFSETQRNKGNFPGRFSGRQFSNSRSEMNVSTLELGDSALYLCASRSGTGNYGYTFGSGTRLTVV.

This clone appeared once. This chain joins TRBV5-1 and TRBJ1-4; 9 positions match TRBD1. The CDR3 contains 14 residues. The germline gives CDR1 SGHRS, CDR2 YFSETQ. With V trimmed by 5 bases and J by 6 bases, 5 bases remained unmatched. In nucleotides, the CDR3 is TGCGCCAGCAGAGTGGGGGACAGGGATGAAAAACTGTTTTTT. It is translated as CASRVGDRDEKLFF.

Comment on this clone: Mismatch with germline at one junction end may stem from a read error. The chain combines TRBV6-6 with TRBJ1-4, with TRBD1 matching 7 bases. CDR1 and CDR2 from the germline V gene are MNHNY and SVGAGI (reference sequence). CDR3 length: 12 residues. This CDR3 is CASSYSARGALF. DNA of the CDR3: TGTGCCAGCAGTTACTCTGCCAGGGGGGCTCTTTTT.

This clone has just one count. The CDR3 bases are TGTGCCACCAGCAGAGATAGCGGGGGGTTAACAGATACGCAGTATTTT. This gives the protein CATSRDSGGLTDTQYF. The rearrangement uses TRBV15 and TRBJ2-3; 10 bases map to TRBD2. Trimming cost V 0 bases and J 3 bases; bases outside gene matches: 3. This CDR3 contains 16 residues. Germline assignment: CDR1 LNHNV and CDR2 YYDKDF (reference sequence).